The 21 T cell receptor beta chains below were found in one sample sequenced in a study of vaccination effects on CD4 cells after COVID-19. No antigens are known for them. Libraries were prepared by immunoSEQ multiplex PCR; TCRdb keeps only in-frame clonotypes and omits some of them. The data contain 25,000 to 30,000 clones, around 85% of them singletons. Within the ViraFEST assay, antigen-specific CD4+ T cells underwent expansion with viral peptide pools prior to sequencing. Upon completion of more than eight days in culture, CD4+ T cells were isolated. Every participant took two doses of the BNT162b2 or mRNA-1273 vaccine. Sequenced here: CD4+ T cells from PBMCs cultured with SARS-CoV-2 spike peptides, sampled after COVID-19 vaccination. These receptors all stem from a human donor who received a COVID-19 vaccine. Some clones in this sample may be carry-over from other donors' samples.

The chain has TRBV6-1 and TRBJ2-5, with a possible D match to TRBD2 (5 bases). V was pared by 5 bases and J by 4 bases, with 14 bases between. The CDR3 consists of 14 residues. CDR1 and CDR2 from the germline V gene are MNHNS and SASEGT. CDR3 sequence (DNA): TGTGCCAGCAGTTCCGCCCGGGGTGGAGAGACCCAGTACTTC. It codes for CASSSARGGETQYF.

This chain links TRBV5-1 with TRBJ2-5, with 12 bases that match TRBD2. V was pared by 3 bases and J by 3 bases, with 3 bases of the junction left unmatched. The CDR3 sequence is 15 residues long. Germline V gene lookup returns CDR1 SGHRS and CDR2 YFSETQ. DNA of the CDR3: TGCGCCAGCAGCTCCGGACTAGCGGGGAAAGAGACCCAGTACTTC. Translating gives CASSSGLAGKETQYF. Combining the CDR3 with reference TRBV5-1 and TRBJ2-5 gives the whole variable domain KAGVTQTPRYLIKTRGQQVTLSCSPISGHRSVSWYQQTPGQGLQFLFEYFSETQRNKGNFPGRFSGRQFSNSRSEMNVSTLELGDSALYLCASSSGLAGKETQYFGPGTRLLVL.

The chain joins TRBV7-2 to TRBJ1-2; no definite D call. V was pared by 4 bases and J by 6 bases, with 15 bases between. CDR1 and CDR2 from the germline V gene are SGHTA and FQGNSA. This CDR3 is built from 14 residues. The CDR3 DNA sequence: TGTGCCAGCAGCTCGCCTCCCGGGAACCATGGCTACACCTTC. Its protein product is CASSSPPGNHGYTF.

The chain combines TRBV10-1 with TRBJ2-3, with D possibly being TRBD1 (6 bases). The CDR3 has 13 residues. V was clipped by 6 bases and J by 5 bases, with 12 bases between them. Germline CDR1 WNHNN, CDR2 SYGVQD (reference sequence). The chain's CDR3 is CASRESQGDTQYF. The CDR3 DNA follows: TGCGCCAGCAGAGAATCACAGGGAGATACGCAGTATTTT.

CDR3 nucleotide sequence: TGTGCCAGCAGCCAGACAGACACGAACACTGAAGCTTTCTTT. Translation: CASSQTDTNTEAFF. The rearrangement uses TRBV3-1 (or the pseudogene TRBV3-2) and TRBJ1-1; D is perhaps TRBD1 (5 bases). The CDR3 is 14 residues long. Deletions cut 3 bases from V and 1 base from J, with 9 bases between. In germline, CDR1 is LGHDT, CDR2 YNNKEL (reference sequence).

The chain links TRBV19 to TRBJ2-5; 7 bases match TRBD1. Germline loops: CDR1 LNHDA, CDR2 SQIVND (reference sequence). J was trimmed by 7 bases and V by 1 base; bases with no gene match: 9. CDR3 size: 15 residues. CDR3 coding DNA: TGTGCCAGTAGTATAGGGACAGGAGAGGGGAGGACCCAGTACTTC. Encoded protein: CASSIGTGEGRTQYF.

This clone was picked up a small number of times. The chain employs TRBV29-1 and TRBJ1-1; perhaps TRBD1 as D (5 bases). V was clipped by 3 bases and J by 1 base, with 9 bases between them. Germline assignment: CDR1 SQVTM and CDR2 ANQGSEA. This CDR3 is 13 amino acids long. The CDR3 region is CSVEAGQNTEAFF. In DNA, the CDR3 is TGCAGCGTTGAGGCAGGACAGAACACTGAAGCTTTCTTT.

The J gene is TRBJ1-4, the V gene TRBV5-1, with 7 bases fitting TRBD1. This CDR3 has 15 residues. The germline gives CDR1 SGHRS, CDR2 YFSETQ. V dropped 4 bases and J dropped 6; count of bases not matched to a gene: 9. CDR3 in amino acids: CASSKRGLRDEKLFF. CDR3 bases: TGCGCCAGCAGCAAGAGGGGGCTTAGGGATGAAAAACTGTTTTTT.

The chain couples TRBV10-1 to TRBJ1-2; D possibly corresponds to TRBD1 (5 bases). Germline assignment: CDR1 WNHNN and CDR2 SYGVQD (reference sequence). V was trimmed by 8 bases and J by 1 base, leaving 8 bases between them. This CDR3 contains 12 residues. The CDR3 protein is CASSRDNYGYTF. CDR3 bases: TGCGCCAGCTCCAGGGATAACTATGGCTACACCTTC.

The chain employs TRBV6-2 or TRBV6-3 and TRBJ1-1, with 9 bases identical to TRBD1. The germline V gene has CDR1 MNHEY and CDR2 SVGEGT. The CDR3 has 15 amino acids. J was trimmed by 7 bases and V by 7 bases; bases with no gene match: 13. CDR3 nucleotide sequence: TGTGCCAGCAACCCCCGGGACAGGGATTTTAGTGAAGCTTTCTTT. Amino acid sequence: CASNPRDRDFSEAFF.

J is TRBJ2-2 and V is TRBV6-4; D not certain. Germline loops: CDR1 MRHNA, CDR2 SNTAGT. V shed 2 bases and J shed 4 bases, with 11 bases lying between them. The CDR3 is made up of 15 amino acids. The DNA of the CDR3 is TGTGCCAGCAGTGACAACTATGTAAGCACCGGGGAGCTGTTTTTT. This codes for CASSDNYVSTGELFF.

The rearrangement links TRBV30 to TRBJ1-3; D gene ambiguous. The V gene's germline CDR1 is GTSNPN and CDR2 SVGIG (reference sequence). This CDR3 spans 15 amino acids. Trimming cost V 0 bases and J 0 bases, with 9 bases left between them. CDR3 region: CAWSVLFSSGNTIYF. CDR3 nucleotide sequence: TGTGCCTGGAGTGTGCTTTTCAGCTCTGGAAACACCATATATTTT. Based on the CDR3 plus reference TRBV30 and TRBJ1-3, the full variable domain is SQTIHQWPATLVQPVGSPLSLECTVEGTSNPNLYWYRQAAGRGLQLLFYSVGIGQISSEVPQNLSASRPQDRQFILSSKKLLLSDSGFYLCAWSVLFSSGNTIYFGEGSWLTVV.

The rearrangement joins TRBV5-1 to TRBJ2-3, with D unclear. Per germline, CDR1 SGHRS and CDR2 YFSETQ. CDR3 length: 13 residues. V lost 3 bases and J 6 bases, leaving 11 bases between the germline ends. CDR3 in DNA: TGCGCCAGCAGCTCCCTACCACAGGATACGCAGTATTTT. Translation gives CASSSLPQDTQYF. Combining the CDR3 with reference TRBV5-1 and TRBJ2-3 gives the whole variable domain KAGVTQTPRYLIKTRGQQVTLSCSPISGHRSVSWYQQTPGQGLQFLFEYFSETQRNKGNFPGRFSGRQFSNSRSEMNVSTLELGDSALYLCASSSLPQDTQYFGPGTRLTVL.

This clone has just a few counts. The V gene is TRBV10-1, the J gene TRBJ2-7; D gene unclear. Per germline, CDR1 WNHNN and CDR2 SYGVQD (reference sequence). V gave up 3 bases and J gave up 2 bases, with 8 bases separating them. The CDR3 is 13 residues long. CDR3 residues: CASSEELPYEQYV. The CDR3 coding sequence is TGCGCCAGCAGTGAAGAACTTCCCTACGAGCAGTACGTC.

The V and J genes are TRBV20-1 and TRBJ1-2, with D hard to call. Germline CDR1 and CDR2: DFQATT and SNEGSKA (reference sequence). The CDR3 loop spans 10 amino acids. Trimming took off 5 bases at V and 10 bases at J, with 11 bases between the two ends. This CDR3 is CSAEEGDYTF. The CDR3 DNA is TGCAGTGCTGAGGAGGGTGACTACACCTTC.

The chain employs TRBV14 and TRBJ2-1, with TRBD2 matching 7 bases. Trimming cost V 4 bases and J 6 bases; bases outside gene matches: 9. This CDR3 comprises 15 residues. Germline V gene data show CDR1 as SGHDN and CDR2 as FVKESK. DNA for the CDR3: TGTGCCAGCAGCCCCCGAGCGGGACTTCCCAATGAGCAGTTCTTC. It specifies CASSPRAGLPNEQFF. The variable domain in full, with the rest retrieved from reference TRBV14 and TRBJ2-1, is EAGVTQFPSHSVIEKGQTVTLRCDPISGHDNLYWYRRVMGKEIKFLLHFVKESKQDESGMPNNRFLAERTGGTYSTLKVQPAELEDSGVYFCASSPRAGLPNEQFFGPGTRLTVL.

In DNA form, the CDR3 reads TGCGCCAGCAGCCAGAACGGACACAGCGACAGGGAGACCCAGTACTTC. Protein: CASSQNGHSDRETQYF. The chain has TRBV4-1 and TRBJ2-5, with D possibly being TRBD1 (6 bases). The CDR3 sequence is 16 residues long. V lost 3 bases, J lost 5 bases, and 19 bases lay in between. The germline V gene encodes CDR1 MGHRA and CDR2 YSYEKL.

V gene TRBV7-9 combines with J gene TRBJ1-4; 8 bases fit TRBD1. The CDR3 loop spans 15 amino acids. V lost 5 bases, J lost 6 bases, and 8 bases stayed unmatched. Germline V lookup: CDR1 SEHNR, CDR2 FQNEAQ (reference sequence). The CDR3 sequence is CASSGTGGGDEKLFF. The CDR3 DNA sequence: TGTGCCAGCAGCGGAACAGGGGGAGGGGATGAAAAACTGTTTTTT. Full variable domain (outside the CDR3, taken from reference TRBV7-9 and TRBJ1-4): DTGVSQNPRHKITKRGQNVTFRCDPISEHNRLYWYRQTLGQGPEFLTYFQNEAQLEKSRLLSDRFSAERPKGSFSTLEIQRTEQGDSAMYLCASSGTGGGDEKLFFGSGTQLSVL.

The rearrangement joins TRBV13 to TRBJ2-3; 11 nucleotides align to TRBD1. The CDR3 is 16 amino acids. Germline assignment: CDR1 PRHDT and CDR2 FYEKMQ (reference sequence). Unmatched junction bases numbered 7, after V lost 5 bases and J lost 3 bases. The CDR3 nucleotides are TGTGCCAGCAGCATCCGGACAGGGGGCCGGACAGATACGCAGTATTTT. It specifies CASSIRTGGRTDTQYF.

The rearrangement links TRBV27 to TRBJ1-5; 9 nucleotides line up with TRBD1. Trimming took 4 bases from V and 0 from J; bases not matched to a gene: 4. Germline CDR1 and CDR2: MNHEY and SMNVEV (reference sequence). The CDR3 length is 16 residues. CDR3 residues: CASSSLTGGSNQPQHF. In nucleotides, the CDR3 is TGTGCCAGCAGTTCCCTGACAGGGGGTAGCAATCAGCCCCAGCATTTT.

The chain is built from TRBV18 and TRBJ2-2; 12 bases fit TRBD2. Germline loops: CDR1 KGHSH, CDR2 LQKENI. The CDR3 runs to 15 residues. V gave up 5 bases and J gave up 6 bases; unmatched junction bases: 4. This CDR3 reads CASSTGLAGPGELFF. The CDR3 nucleotides read TGTGCCAGCTCAACCGGACTAGCGGGGCCCGGGGAGCTGTTTTTT.